The T cell receptor (beta chain) under discussion was sequenced for a study of CD8 T cells in ankylosing spondylitis. TCRdb itself ran the 5' RACE reads through MiXCR, one entry per CDR3 protein. The sample lists about 140,000 distinct CDR3 sequences, roughly 8% seen once, with under 7.5% in the top ten. The sample holds many counts of this clonotype. Its antigen remains unknown. General study findings and limits: The study identified a TCR beta motif of several highly homologous variants that appeared characteristic of ankylosing spondylitis blood.

The V segment lost 6 bases and the J segment 4 bases; nucleotides outside the gene matches: 4. The CDR3 has 15 amino acids. The sample consisted of synovial fluid, either unsorted or a sorted T cell fraction (not recorded which). The receptor's source is a male donor with ankylosing spondylitis. The J gene is TRBJ2-1, the V gene TRBV12-3 or TRBV12-4; 12 nucleotides line up with TRBD2. CDR3 sequence reads: CASRITSGGYNEQFF. CDR3 DNA: TGTGCCAGCAGAATTACTAGCGGGGGGTACAATGAGCAGTTCTTC.